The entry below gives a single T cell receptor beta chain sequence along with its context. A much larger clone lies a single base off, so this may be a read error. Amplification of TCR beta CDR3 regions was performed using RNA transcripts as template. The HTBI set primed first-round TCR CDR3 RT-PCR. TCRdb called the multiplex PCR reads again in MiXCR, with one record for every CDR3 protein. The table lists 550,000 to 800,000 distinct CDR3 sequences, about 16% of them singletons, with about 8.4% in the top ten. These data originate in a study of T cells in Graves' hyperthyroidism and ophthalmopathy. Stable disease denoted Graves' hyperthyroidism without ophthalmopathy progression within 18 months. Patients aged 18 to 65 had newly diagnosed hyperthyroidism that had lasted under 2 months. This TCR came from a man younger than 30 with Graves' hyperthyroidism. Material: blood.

The CDR3 region has the DNA TGTGTCAGCAGTCCACGGAACCCAGAATACGAGCAGTACTTC. As protein: CVSSPRNPEYEQYF. The V gene is TRBV6-2 or TRBV6-3, the J gene TRBJ2-7; D is unresolved. Germline V lookup: CDR1 MNHEY, CDR2 SVGEGT. The CDR3 has 14 amino acids.